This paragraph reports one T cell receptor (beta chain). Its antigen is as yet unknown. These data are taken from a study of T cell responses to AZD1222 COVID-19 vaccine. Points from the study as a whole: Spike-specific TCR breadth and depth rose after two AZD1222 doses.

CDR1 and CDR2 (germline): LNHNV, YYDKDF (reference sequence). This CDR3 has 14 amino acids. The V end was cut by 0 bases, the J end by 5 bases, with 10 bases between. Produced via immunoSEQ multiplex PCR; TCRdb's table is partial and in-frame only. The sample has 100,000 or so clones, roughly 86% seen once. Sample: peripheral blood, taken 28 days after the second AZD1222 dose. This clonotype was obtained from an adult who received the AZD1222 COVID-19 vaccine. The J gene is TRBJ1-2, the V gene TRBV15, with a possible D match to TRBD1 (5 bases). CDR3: CATSRDPGTYGYTF. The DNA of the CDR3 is TGTGCCACCAGCAGAGACCCAGGGACGTATGGCTACACCTTC. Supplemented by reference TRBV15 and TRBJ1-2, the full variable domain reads DAMVIQNPRYQVTQFGKPVTLSCSQTLNHNVMYWYQQKSSQAPKLLFHYYDKDFNNEADTPDNFQSRRPNTSFCFLDIRSPGLGDTAMYLCATSRDPGTYGYTFGSGTRLTVV.